This T cell receptor (beta chain) emerged from a study of shared clonotypes between healthy human individuals. Whole-study context: A donor's plate count was three for CD4 naive and three for CD4 memory; CD8 naive had two and CD8 memory one. Findings of the study overall: The study found lower generation probabilities in non-shared clonotypes than in those shared by all four donors. Limitation of the genetic and exposure-history diversity represented came from the few donors.

The CDR3 length is 20 residues. V gave up 3 bases and J gave up 0 bases, with 24 bases separating them. CDR1 and CDR2 from the germline V gene are LNHDA and SQIVND (reference sequence). Points on this clone: Its antigen is not identified.

The CD4+ fraction was divided into a CD45RA+ naive subset and a CD45RA-negative memory subset. Method: immunoSEQ multiplex PCR; TCRdb's copy keeps in-frame clones and lacks some. The repertoire has 2,500,000 or so clones, more than 80% of them found once; the top ten carry over 0.12%. The V call is TRBV19, the J call TRBJ1-3, with D tentatively TRBD1 (5 bases). The receptor was derived from a man aged 18 to 29 in good health. Sequencing was carried out using naive CD4+ T cells sorted from blood. Subset in this sample: CD45RA+ positively selected. CDR3 sequence (DNA): TGTGCCAGTAGTATCCCGACTTGGAGGGGCACTCCGTCCTCTGGAAACACCATATATTTT. It codes for CASSIPTWRGTPSSGNTIYF.